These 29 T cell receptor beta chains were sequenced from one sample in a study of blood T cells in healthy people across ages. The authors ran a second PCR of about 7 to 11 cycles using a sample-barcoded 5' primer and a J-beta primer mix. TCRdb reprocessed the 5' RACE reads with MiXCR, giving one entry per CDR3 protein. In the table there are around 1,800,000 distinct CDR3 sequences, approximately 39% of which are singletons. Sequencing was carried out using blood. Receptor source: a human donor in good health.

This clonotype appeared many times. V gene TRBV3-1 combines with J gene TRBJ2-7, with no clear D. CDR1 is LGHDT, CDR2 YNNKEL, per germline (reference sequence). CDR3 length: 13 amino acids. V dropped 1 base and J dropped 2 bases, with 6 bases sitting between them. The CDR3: CASSQGSTYEQYF. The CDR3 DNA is TGTGCCAGCAGCCAAGGCAGTACCTACGAGCAGTACTTC.

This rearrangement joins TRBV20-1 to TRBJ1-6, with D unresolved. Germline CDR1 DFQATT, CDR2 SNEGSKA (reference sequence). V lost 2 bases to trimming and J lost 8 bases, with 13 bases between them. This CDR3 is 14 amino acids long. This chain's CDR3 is CSARSPAGDSPLHF. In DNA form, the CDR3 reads TGCAGTGCTAGATCGCCAGCCGGGGATTCACCCCTCCACTTT.

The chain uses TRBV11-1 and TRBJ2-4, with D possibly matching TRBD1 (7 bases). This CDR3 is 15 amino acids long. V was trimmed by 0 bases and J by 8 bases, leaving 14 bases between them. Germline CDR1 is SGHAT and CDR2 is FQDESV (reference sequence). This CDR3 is CASSLAGGGGDIQYF. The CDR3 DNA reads TGTGCCAGCAGCTTAGCGGGCGGAGGGGGCGACATTCAGTACTTC.

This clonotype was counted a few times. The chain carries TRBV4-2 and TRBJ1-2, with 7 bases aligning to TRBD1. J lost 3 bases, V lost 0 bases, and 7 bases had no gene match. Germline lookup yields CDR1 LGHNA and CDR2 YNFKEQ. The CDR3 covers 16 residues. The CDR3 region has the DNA TGTGCCAGCAGCCAAGATCTCCCTGACAGGGACTATGGCTACACCTTC. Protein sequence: CASSQDLPDRDYGYTF.

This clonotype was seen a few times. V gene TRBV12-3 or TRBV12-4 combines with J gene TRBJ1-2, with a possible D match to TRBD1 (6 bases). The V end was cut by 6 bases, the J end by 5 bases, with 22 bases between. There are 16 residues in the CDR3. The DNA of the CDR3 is TGTGCCAGCAGCCCTAGGGGGGCCGCCCTCCGGTATGGCTACACCTTC. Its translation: CASSPRGAALRYGYTF.

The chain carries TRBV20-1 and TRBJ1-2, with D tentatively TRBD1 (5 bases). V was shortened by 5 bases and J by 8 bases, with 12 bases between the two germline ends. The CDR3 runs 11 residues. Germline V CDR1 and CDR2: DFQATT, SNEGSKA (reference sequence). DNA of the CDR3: TGCAGTGCTCGAAGACCAGGGGGCTACACCTTC. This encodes CSARRPGGYTF.

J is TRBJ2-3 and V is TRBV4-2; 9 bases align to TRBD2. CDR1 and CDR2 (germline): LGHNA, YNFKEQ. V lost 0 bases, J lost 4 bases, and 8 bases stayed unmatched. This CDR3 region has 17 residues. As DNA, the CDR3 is TGTGCCAGCAGCCAAGATGGGCTAGCGGGGACCCCAGATACGCAGTATTTT. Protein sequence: CASSQDGLAGTPDTQYF.

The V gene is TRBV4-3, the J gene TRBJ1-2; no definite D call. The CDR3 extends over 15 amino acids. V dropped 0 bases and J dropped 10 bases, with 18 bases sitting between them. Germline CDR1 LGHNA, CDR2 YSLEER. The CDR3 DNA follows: TGCGCCAGCAGCCAAGATATAGGAAAATTCCAAGTCTACACCTTC. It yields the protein CASSQDIGKFQVYTF.

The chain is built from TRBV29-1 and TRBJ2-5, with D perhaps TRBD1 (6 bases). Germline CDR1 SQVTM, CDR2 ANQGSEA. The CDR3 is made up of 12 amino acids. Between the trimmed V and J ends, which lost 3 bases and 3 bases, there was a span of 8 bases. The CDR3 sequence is CSVDTGKETQYF. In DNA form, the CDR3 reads TGCAGCGTTGATACAGGGAAAGAGACCCAGTACTTC.

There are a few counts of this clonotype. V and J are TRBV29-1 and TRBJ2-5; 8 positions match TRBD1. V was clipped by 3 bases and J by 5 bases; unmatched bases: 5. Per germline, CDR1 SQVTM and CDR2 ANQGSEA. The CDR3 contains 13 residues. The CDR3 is CSVDRGQRETQYF. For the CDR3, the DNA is TGCAGCGTTGACAGGGGGCAGCGGGAGACCCAGTACTTC.

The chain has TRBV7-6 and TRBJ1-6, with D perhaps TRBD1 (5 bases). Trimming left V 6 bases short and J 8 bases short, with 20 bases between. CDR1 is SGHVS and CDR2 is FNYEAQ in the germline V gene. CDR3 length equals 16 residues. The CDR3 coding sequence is TGTGCCAGCAGAGCCGGGACTCATAGGTCAGATTCACCCCTCCACTTT. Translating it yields CASRAGTHRSDSPLHF.

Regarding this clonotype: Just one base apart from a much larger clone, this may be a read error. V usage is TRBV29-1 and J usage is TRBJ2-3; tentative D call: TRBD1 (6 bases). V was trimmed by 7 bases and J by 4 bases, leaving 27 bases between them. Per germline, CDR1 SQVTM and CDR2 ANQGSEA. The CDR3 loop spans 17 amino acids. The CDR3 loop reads CSAPPSGGSEQSDTQYF. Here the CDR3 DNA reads TGCAGCGCCCCCCCCAGTGGGGGCAGTGAGCAGTCAGATACGCAGTATTTT.

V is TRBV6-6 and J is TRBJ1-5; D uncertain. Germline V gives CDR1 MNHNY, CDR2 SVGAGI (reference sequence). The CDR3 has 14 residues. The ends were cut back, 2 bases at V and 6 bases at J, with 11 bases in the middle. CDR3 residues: CASSYRVRSQPQHF. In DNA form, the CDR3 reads TGTGCCAGCAGTTACAGGGTGAGGAGTCAGCCCCAGCATTTT.

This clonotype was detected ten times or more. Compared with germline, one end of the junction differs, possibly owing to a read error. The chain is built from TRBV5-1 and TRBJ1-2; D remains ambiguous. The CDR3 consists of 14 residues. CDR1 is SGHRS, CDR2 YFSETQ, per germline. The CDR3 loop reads CASSLGSGNYGYTF. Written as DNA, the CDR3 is TGTGCCAGCAGTCTGGGCAGCGGGAACTATGGCTACACCTTC.

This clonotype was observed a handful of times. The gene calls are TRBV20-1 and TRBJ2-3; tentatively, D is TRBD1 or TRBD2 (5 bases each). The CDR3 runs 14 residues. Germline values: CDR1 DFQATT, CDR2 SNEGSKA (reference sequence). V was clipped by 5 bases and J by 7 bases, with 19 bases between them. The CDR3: CSAFPGRGTNTQYF. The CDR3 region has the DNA TGCAGTGCTTTTCCGGGACGGGGCACCAATACGCAGTATTTT.

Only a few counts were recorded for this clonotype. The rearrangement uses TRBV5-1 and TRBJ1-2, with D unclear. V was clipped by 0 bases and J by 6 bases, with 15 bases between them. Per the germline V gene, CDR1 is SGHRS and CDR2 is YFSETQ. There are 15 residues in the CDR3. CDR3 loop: CASSLVRVSRDGYTF. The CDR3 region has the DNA TGCGCCAGCAGCTTGGTTCGGGTTTCGAGGGATGGCTACACCTTC.

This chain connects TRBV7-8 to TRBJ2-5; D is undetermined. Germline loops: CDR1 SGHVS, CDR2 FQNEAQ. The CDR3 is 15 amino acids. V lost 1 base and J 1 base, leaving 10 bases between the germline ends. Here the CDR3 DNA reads TGTGCCAGCAGCTTAGGGGTCCAATTCCAAGAGACCCAGTACTTC. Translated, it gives CASSLGVQFQETQYF.

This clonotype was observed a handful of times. CDR3 nucleotides: TGTGCCAGCAGTGAAGGGGTACTAGTCTACAATGAGCAGTTCTTC. This gives the protein CASSEGVLVYNEQFF. The genes are TRBV6-1 and TRBJ2-1, with D perhaps matching TRBD2 (5 bases). The CDR3 loop spans 15 amino acids. The germline V and J ends were trimmed by 1 base and 3 bases, with 10 bases remaining between them. Germline V gene data show CDR1 as MNHNS and CDR2 as SASEGT.

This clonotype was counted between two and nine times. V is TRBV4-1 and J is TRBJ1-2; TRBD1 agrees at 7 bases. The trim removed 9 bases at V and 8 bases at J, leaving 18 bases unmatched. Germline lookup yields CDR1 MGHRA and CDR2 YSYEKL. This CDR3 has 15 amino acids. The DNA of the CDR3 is TGCGCCAGTGAAGGACGGAGTGGACAGGCGCTGGGCTACACCTTC. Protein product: CASEGRSGQALGYTF.

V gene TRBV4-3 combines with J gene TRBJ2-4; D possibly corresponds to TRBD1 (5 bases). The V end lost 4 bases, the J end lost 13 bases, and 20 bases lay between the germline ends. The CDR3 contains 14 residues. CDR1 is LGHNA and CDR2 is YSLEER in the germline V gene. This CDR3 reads CASSPYEQVMEQYF. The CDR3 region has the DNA TGCGCCAGCAGCCCTTACGAACAGGTGATGGAGCAGTACTTC.

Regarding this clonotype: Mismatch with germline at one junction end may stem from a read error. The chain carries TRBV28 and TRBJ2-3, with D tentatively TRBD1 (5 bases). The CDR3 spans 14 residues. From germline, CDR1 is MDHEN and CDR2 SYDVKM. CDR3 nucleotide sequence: TGTGCCAGCAGTTTCCCCTTGACCACAGGTACGCAGTATTTT. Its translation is CASSFPLTTGTQYF.

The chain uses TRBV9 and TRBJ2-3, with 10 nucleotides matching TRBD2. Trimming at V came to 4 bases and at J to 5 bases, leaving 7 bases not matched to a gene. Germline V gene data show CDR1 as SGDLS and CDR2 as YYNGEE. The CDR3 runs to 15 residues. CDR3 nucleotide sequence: TGTGCCAGCAGCCCTCTAGCGGGGGACGGAGATACGCAGTATTTT. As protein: CASSPLAGDGDTQYF.

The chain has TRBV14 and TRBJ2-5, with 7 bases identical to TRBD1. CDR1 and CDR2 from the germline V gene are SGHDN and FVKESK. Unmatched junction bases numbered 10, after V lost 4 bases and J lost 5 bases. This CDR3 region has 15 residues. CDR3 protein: CASSRTIRRGETQYF. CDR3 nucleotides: TGTGCCAGCAGCCGGACGATCCGCAGGGGGGAGACCCAGTACTTC.

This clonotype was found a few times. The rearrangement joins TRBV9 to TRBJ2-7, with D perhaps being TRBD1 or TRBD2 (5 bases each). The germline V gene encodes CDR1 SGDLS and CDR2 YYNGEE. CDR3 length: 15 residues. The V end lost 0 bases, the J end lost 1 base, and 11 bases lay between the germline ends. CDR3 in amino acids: CASSVDGTGSYEQYF. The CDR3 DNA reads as TGTGCCAGCAGCGTAGATGGGACGGGTTCCTACGAGCAGTACTTC. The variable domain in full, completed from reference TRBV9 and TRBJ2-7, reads DSGVTQTPKHLITATGQRVTLRCSPRSGDLSVYWYQQSLDQGLQFLIQYYNGEERAKGNILERFSAQQFPDLHSELNLSSLELGDSALYFCASSVDGTGSYEQYFGPGTRLTVT.

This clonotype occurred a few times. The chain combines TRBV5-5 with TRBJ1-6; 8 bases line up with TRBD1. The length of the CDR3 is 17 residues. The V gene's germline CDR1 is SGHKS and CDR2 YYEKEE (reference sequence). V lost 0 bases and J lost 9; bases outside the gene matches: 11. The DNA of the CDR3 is TGTGCCAGCAGCTTGGCAGGGTTGAGACAGGGGTTTTCACCCCTCCACTTT. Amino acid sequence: CASSLAGLRQGFSPLHF.

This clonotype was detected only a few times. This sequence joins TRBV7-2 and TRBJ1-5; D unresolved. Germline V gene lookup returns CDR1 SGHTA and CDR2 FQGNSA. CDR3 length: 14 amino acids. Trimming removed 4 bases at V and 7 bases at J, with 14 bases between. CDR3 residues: CASSSAPMPQPQHF. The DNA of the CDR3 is TGTGCCAGCAGCTCGGCTCCCATGCCCCAGCCCCAGCATTTT.

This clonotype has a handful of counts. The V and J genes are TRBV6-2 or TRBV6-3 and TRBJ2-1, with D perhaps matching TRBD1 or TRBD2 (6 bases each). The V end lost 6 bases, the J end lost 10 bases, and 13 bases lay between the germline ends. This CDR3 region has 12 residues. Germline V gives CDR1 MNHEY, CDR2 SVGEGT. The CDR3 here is CASRQGLQEQFF. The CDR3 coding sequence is TGTGCCAGCAGACAGGGACTTCAAGAGCAGTTCTTC.

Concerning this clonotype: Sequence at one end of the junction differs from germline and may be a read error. CDR3 DNA sequence: TGTACCAGCAGTAACAATCAGCTAGGGGGTGATTCACCCCTCCACTTT. It encodes CTSSNNQLGGDSPLHF. The genes are TRBV12-3 or TRBV12-4 and TRBJ1-6, with a tentative D call TRBD1 (6 bases). The CDR3 spans 16 residues.

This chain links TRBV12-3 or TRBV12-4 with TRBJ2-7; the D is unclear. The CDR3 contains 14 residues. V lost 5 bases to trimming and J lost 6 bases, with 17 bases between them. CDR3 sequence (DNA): TGTGCCAGCAGTCCTGGACGGTTAAAGATCGAGCAGTACTTC. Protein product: CASSPGRLKIEQYF.